The source of this T cell receptor beta chain is a study of CD8 T cells in Susac syndrome. Study-level results: By the study's own acknowledgment, its TCR sequencing and HLA analysis included relatively few individuals.

RNA totalling 0.5 to 1 ug underwent reverse transcription with random hexamers. Multiplex immunoSEQ PCR targeted 54 Vbeta and 13 Jbeta TCR beta segments. TCRdb itself ran the immunoSEQ multiplex PCR reads through MiXCR, one entry per CDR3 protein. This table holds about 210,000 distinct CDR3 sequences, approximately 95% found once. V lost 1 base and J lost 6; bases outside the gene matches: 4. CDR3 length: 14 residues. In germline, CDR1 is GTSNPN, CDR2 SVGIG (reference sequence). As regards this clonotype: The antigen remains unidentified.

CD8+ and CD4+ T cells taken from blood had their TCR beta sequenced. Negative isolation yielded CD8+ and CD4+ T cells; FACS enriched TEMRA cells. Sequences were obtained from CD4+ T cells from PBMCs. This sequence joins TRBV30 and TRBJ1-1; TRBD1 matches at 11 bases. This TCR was recovered from a human donor with multiple sclerosis. The CDR3 sequence is CAWSGDRGLPEAFF. CDR3 coding DNA: TGTGCCTGGAGTGGGGACAGGGGGTTACCTGAAGCTTTCTTT.